This record looks at one T cell receptor (beta chain) sequence and its context. Its specificity is not known. CDR3 length equals 14 residues. CDR1 is SGDLS and CDR2 is YYNGEE in the germline V gene. V lost 6 bases to trimming and J lost 3 bases; unmatched junction nucleotides: 5. This specimen belongs to a study of cytomegalovirus exposure and HLA in healthy donors. The PCR had 60 Vbeta and 13 Jbeta primers. Sequencing was performed with immunoSEQ multiplex PCR; in TCRdb, only in-frame clones are kept and a portion is missing. The listing contains around 44,000 clones. General study points: HLA allele associations emerged for 16,951 TCR beta sequences in a later analysis, at 0.05 false discovery rate. The study recorded 150 to 200 TCR beta chains that were cytomegalovirus-associated.

The TCR sequence derives from a male donor in good health and CMV-seropositive. The chain has TRBV9 and TRBJ1-3; 8 nucleotides line up with TRBD1. Input material: PBMCs. CDR3 sequence (DNA): TGTGCCAGCACCCCGGACAGGGATGGAAACACCATATATTTT. Translating gives CASTPDRDGNTIYF.